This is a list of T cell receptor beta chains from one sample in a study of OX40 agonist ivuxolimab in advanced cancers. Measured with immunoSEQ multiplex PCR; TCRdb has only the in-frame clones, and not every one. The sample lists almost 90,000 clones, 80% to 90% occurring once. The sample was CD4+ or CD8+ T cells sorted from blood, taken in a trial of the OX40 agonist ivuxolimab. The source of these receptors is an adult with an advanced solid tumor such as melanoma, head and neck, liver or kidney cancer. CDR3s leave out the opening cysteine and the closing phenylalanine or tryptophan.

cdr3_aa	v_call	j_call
ASSDRLNTEAF	TRBV11-2	TRBJ1-1
SARELSEQY	TRBV20-1	TRBJ2-7
ASSAGWGRAEAF	TRBV11-3	TRBJ1-1
ASSLAGGLGVEAF	TRBV5-6	TRBJ1-1
ASSQDRGRTGGTVAKNIQY	TRBV4-1	TRBJ2-4
ASRLGSNTGELF	TRBV7-3	TRBJ2-2
ASSEQGTTDTQY	TRBV10-2	TRBJ2-3
ASSISTSWEPTDTQY	TRBV19	TRBJ2-3
ASSLALTSGQETQY	TRBV9	TRBJ2-5
ASSTTGNLVQTGEAF	TRBV5-1	TRBJ1-1
ASQPGHNYEQY	TRBV28	TRBJ2-7
ASSQGGTQETQY	TRBV5-4	TRBJ2-5
ASSFGLAGNTGELF	TRBV5-4	TRBJ2-2
SVAVPGQGPSTDTQY	TRBV29-1	TRBJ2-3
ASSMKGQETQY	TRBV19	TRBJ2-5
ASSLRETGELF	TRBV27	TRBJ2-2
ASSLWQGGGVETQY	TRBV27	TRBJ2-5
ASNGDRGTGELF	TRBV7-8	TRBJ2-2
ASSTTGRQDTQY	TRBV7-9	TRBJ2-3
AGTRGSNTGELF	TRBV6-6	TRBJ2-2
ASSPRAVGTDTQY	TRBV5-4	TRBJ2-3
ASSERTGELRNTEAF	TRBV6-1	TRBJ1-1
ASSGTDFLQETQY	TRBV5-6	TRBJ2-5
ASSLSGQGGEKLF	TRBV7-7	TRBJ1-4
ASSPDRGDQPQH	TRBV7-9	TRBJ1-5
ASSYAGAAETQY	TRBV5-4	TRBJ2-5
ASSPTRGGGNEQF	TRBV11-2	TRBJ2-1
ASSPGAGTEAF	TRBV10-1	TRBJ1-1